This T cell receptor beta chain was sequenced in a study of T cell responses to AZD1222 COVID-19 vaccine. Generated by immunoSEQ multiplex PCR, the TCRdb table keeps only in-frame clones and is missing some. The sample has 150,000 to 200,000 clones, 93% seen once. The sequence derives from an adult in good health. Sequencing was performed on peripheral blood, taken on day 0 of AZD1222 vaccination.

As DNA, the CDR3 is TGTGCCAGCACCCCTCCCATAGATACGCAGTATTTT. Residues: CASTPPIDTQYF. The rearrangement links TRBV7-9 to TRBJ2-3; D unclear. The CDR3 loop spans 12 amino acids. Between the trimmed V and J ends, which lost 7 bases and 5 bases, there was a span of 10 bases. Germline V gene sequence: CDR1 SEHNR, CDR2 FQNEAQ (reference sequence).